A single sample gave rise to the 22 T cell receptor beta chains below, sequenced in a study of blood T cells in healthy people across ages (dated by TCRdb to between 2014 and 2017). Libraries were built with 5' RACE. Sequencer: Illumina HiSeq 2500. A second PCR of roughly 7 to 11 cycles was performed with a sample-barcoded 5' primer and a J-beta primer mix. TCRdb applied fastp at Q25 and MiXCR to the public reads, then kept only in-frame beta chains. Rows are combined by CDR3 protein, so each entry shows the most common genes and DNA. The sample yields 1.2 million to 1.5 million distinct CDR3 sequences; around two fifths were counted once. Approximately 7.9% of the sample belongs to the ten largest clones. The sample consisted of blood. These receptors all stem from a woman younger than 35 in good health.

The chain carries TRBV4-1 and TRBJ1-6, with D unclear. The V gene lost 3 bases and the J gene lost 0 bases, with 18 bases spanning the gap. From germline, CDR1 is MGHRA and CDR2 YSYEKL. The CDR3 loop spans 19 amino acids. DNA for the CDR3: TGCGCCAGCAGCCACAAGAAAGGCACGGAGAGCTCCTATAATTCACCCCTCCACTTT. Residues: CASSHKKGTESSYNSPLHF.

This rearrangement joins TRBV4-2 to TRBJ2-2, with TRBD2 as a possible D gene (5 bases). Germline values: CDR1 LGHNA, CDR2 YNFKEQ. CDR3 size: 16 residues. Trimming left V 0 bases short and J 6 bases short, with 14 bases between. CDR3 coding DNA: TGTGCCAGCAGCCAAGACCCAGGACTCTCCTCCGGGGAGCTGTTTTTT. Its translation is CASSQDPGLSSGELFF.

The chain uses TRBV12-3 or TRBV12-4 and TRBJ2-7; weak D call: TRBD2 (5 bases). The CDR3 is 13 amino acids. Trimming shortened V by 10 bases and J by 4 bases, and 17 bases separated the two germline ends. CDR3 protein: CAIGENLVYEQYF. DNA of the CDR3: TGTGCCATCGGGGAGAATTTAGTTTACGAGCAGTACTTC.

V and J are TRBV10-3 and TRBJ1-5, with D uncertain. CDR3 length equals 13 residues. Germline V lookup: CDR1 ENHRY, CDR2 SYGVKD. The V gene lost 3 bases and the J gene lost 6 bases, with 9 bases spanning the gap. The CDR3 reads CAISDLGPQPQHF. In DNA form, the CDR3 reads TGTGCCATCAGTGACCTGGGCCCTCAGCCCCAGCATTTT.

This chain uses TRBV20-1 with TRBJ2-1; tentative D call: TRBD1 (5 bases). Germline lookup yields CDR1 DFQATT and CDR2 SNEGSKA (reference sequence). CDR3 size: 12 residues. V was shortened by 5 bases and J by 7 bases, with 12 bases between the two germline ends. CDR3 region: CSADSWANEQFF. The CDR3, as DNA: TGCAGTGCTGACAGCTGGGCGAATGAGCAGTTCTTC.

V is TRBV4-2 and J is TRBJ1-5; D is uncertain. V was cut by 1 base and J by 1 base, with 17 bases left in between. From germline, CDR1 is LGHNA and CDR2 YNFKEQ. The CDR3 contains 18 residues. The DNA for the CDR3 is TGTGCCAGCAGCCAAGTGAGGGCGAGCCTGAAGAGCAATCAGCCCCAGCATTTT. It encodes CASSQVRASLKSNQPQHF.

The chain employs TRBV21-1 and TRBJ2-5; TRBD1 was called by the table and not checked on the DNA. The J call is doubtful: the DNA matches TRBJ2-7 better. TRBV21-1 is reported as a pseudogene. CDR3 length: 14 amino acids. This CDR3 is CASGTSDSSYEQYF. In nucleotides, the CDR3 is TGTGCCAGCGGCACCTCGGACAGTTCCTACGAGCAGTACTTC.

The table lists this clonotype with a few counts. This chain uses TRBV7-2 with TRBJ1-6, with 7 bases aligning to TRBD1. Germline assignment: CDR1 SGHTA and CDR2 FQGNSA. The CDR3 sequence is 18 residues long. With V trimmed by 7 bases and J by 0 bases, 12 bases remained unmatched. The CDR3 reads CASTRGSPSSSYNSPLHF. The CDR3 DNA is TGTGCCAGCACCAGGGGGTCCCCATCCAGCTCCTATAATTCACCCCTCCACTTT.

The V call is TRBV5-1, the J call TRBJ2-3, with TRBD2 as a possible D gene (5 bases). The germline V and J ends were trimmed by 7 bases and 0 bases, with 9 bases remaining between them. The V gene's germline CDR1 is SGHRS and CDR2 YFSETQ. This CDR3 is built from 13 residues. The CDR3 region is CASGERSTDTQYF. CDR3 bases: TGCGCCAGCGGGGAGCGGAGCACAGATACGCAGTATTTT.

The genes are TRBV2 and TRBJ2-5, with D uncertain. The CDR3 covers 14 residues. The V end was cut by 1 base, the J end by 10 bases, with 16 bases between. Germline lookup yields CDR1 SNHLY and CDR2 FYNNEI. The CDR3 spells CASSEDGGLRDQYF. CDR3 DNA sequence: TGTGCCAGCAGTGAAGACGGTGGCCTTAGAGACCAGTACTTC.

The chain links TRBV6-2 or TRBV6-3 to TRBJ2-5; 8 nucleotides line up with TRBD2. V shed 0 bases, J shed 1 base, and the junction held 4 bases outside the gene matches. This CDR3 is built from 16 residues. The germline V gene has CDR1 MNHEY and CDR2 SVGEGT. The CDR3 nucleotides read TGTGCCAGCAGTTACTCCCTGACTAGCGTCCAAGAGACCCAGTACTTC. As protein: CASSYSLTSVQETQYF.

The rearrangement links TRBV20-1 to TRBJ1-1; D remains unclear. The germline CDR1 and CDR2 sequences are DFQATT and SNEGSKA (reference sequence). The CDR3 spans 13 residues. V was shortened by 7 bases and J by 0 bases, with 12 bases between the two germline ends. The CDR3 reads CSGHGQLNTEAFF. The CDR3 DNA sequence: TGCAGTGGCCACGGGCAACTGAACACTGAAGCTTTCTTT.

The rearrangement links TRBV21-1 to TRBJ2-2; TRBD1 reflects the table's D call only, with no check against the DNA. TRBV21-1 is marked as a pseudogene. The CDR3 contains 15 residues. The CDR3 DNA is TGTGCCAGCAGCAAATCTGTCCCAACCACCGGGGAGCTGTTTTTT. Encoded protein: CASSKSVPTTGELFF.

The CDR3 region is CASSYSSFMQSSYNEQFF. The CDR3 DNA follows: TGTGCCAGCAGTTACTCGTCGTTTATGCAGAGCTCCTACAATGAGCAGTTCTTC. The V gene is TRBV6-5, the J gene TRBJ2-1; D is unclear. The V gene's germline CDR1 is MNHEY and CDR2 SVGAGI. The CDR3 loop spans 18 amino acids. Trimming pared 0 bases from V and 0 bases from J, leaving 15 bases between.

The rearrangement uses TRBV6-2 or TRBV6-3 and TRBJ2-5; D is undetermined. CDR1 is MNHEY and CDR2 is SVGEGT in the germline V gene. CDR3 length: 14 amino acids. Trimming stripped 2 bases from V and 1 base from J, with 8 bases between. Here the CDR3 DNA reads TGTGCCAGCAGTTACAAACAGTTCCAAGAGACCCAGTACTTC. Translated, it gives CASSYKQFQETQYF.

Only a few counts were recorded for this clonotype. The J gene is TRBJ2-3, the V gene TRBV3-1, with TRBD2 matching 8 bases. V shed 0 bases and J 1 base; nucleotides not matched to a gene: 3. There are 16 residues in the CDR3. CDR1 LGHDT and CDR2 YNNKEL come from the germline V gene (reference sequence). CDR3 in amino acids: CASSQEAGVGTDTQYF. DNA of the CDR3: TGTGCCAGCAGCCAAGAAGCGGGAGTAGGCACAGATACGCAGTATTTT.

A few counts support this clonotype. This chain connects TRBV6-5 to TRBJ2-7; 10 nucleotides align to TRBD2. CDR1 is MNHEY, CDR2 SVGAGI, per germline. The CDR3 loop spans 17 amino acids. With V trimmed by 0 bases and J by 0 bases, 5 bases remained unmatched. This CDR3 is CASSYSKASGSSYEQYF. The DNA of the CDR3 is TGTGCCAGCAGTTACTCGAAGGCTAGCGGGAGCTCCTACGAGCAGTACTTC.

The chain carries TRBV5-1 and TRBJ2-3; TRBD2 matches 9 bases. Looked up from germline, CDR1 is SGHRS and CDR2 is YFSETQ. This CDR3 is built from 17 residues. With V trimmed by 0 bases and J by 2 bases, 7 bases remained unmatched. The CDR3, as DNA: TGCGCCAGCAGCTTGGTACAGCGGGGGGTCGACACAGATACGCAGTATTTT. Residues: CASSLVQRGVDTDTQYF.

This sequence joins TRBV29-1 and TRBJ1-2; 7 nucleotides match TRBD1. Looked up from germline, CDR1 is SQVTM and CDR2 is ANQGSEA. V lost 7 bases to trimming and J lost 5 bases; unmatched junction nucleotides: 7. The CDR3 loop spans 12 amino acids. The CDR3 DNA follows: TGCAGCGCTCGGGACAGTGATTATGGCTACACCTTC. Its protein product is CSARDSDYGYTF.

The rearrangement uses TRBV4-3 and TRBJ2-5; 11 nucleotides align to TRBD1. The V gene end was trimmed by 0 bases and the J gene end by 4 bases; junction bases not matched to a gene: 10. Germline-derived CDR1 and CDR2 are LGHNA and YSLEER. The CDR3 sequence is 18 residues long. This CDR3 is CASSQDIEDRGQGETQYF. CDR3 DNA sequence: TGCGCCAGCAGCCAAGATATTGAGGACAGGGGGCAAGGAGAGACCCAGTACTTC.

This clonotype occurred a few times. The chain links TRBV7-9 to TRBJ2-7, with D possibly matching TRBD2 (6 bases). The end of the DNA fits TRBJ2-5 better, so the J call may be wrong. The germline gives CDR1 SEHNR, CDR2 FQNEAQ (reference sequence). The CDR3 is 14 amino acids. The CDR3 region is CASSWRGKVGTQYF. DNA of the CDR3: TGTGCCAGCAGTTGGAGGGGAAAAGTCGGGACCCAGTACTTC.

This clonotype was counted between two and nine times. This rearrangement joins TRBV20-1 to TRBJ2-7; 13 bases map to TRBD2. The CDR3 covers 14 residues. Unmatched junction bases numbered 4, after V lost 6 bases and J lost 2 bases. Germline V gene sequence: CDR1 DFQATT, CDR2 SNEGSKA (reference sequence). Written as DNA, the CDR3 is TGCAGTGCAAGGACTAGCGGGGGAACCTACGAGCAGTACTTC. As protein: CSARTSGGTYEQYF.